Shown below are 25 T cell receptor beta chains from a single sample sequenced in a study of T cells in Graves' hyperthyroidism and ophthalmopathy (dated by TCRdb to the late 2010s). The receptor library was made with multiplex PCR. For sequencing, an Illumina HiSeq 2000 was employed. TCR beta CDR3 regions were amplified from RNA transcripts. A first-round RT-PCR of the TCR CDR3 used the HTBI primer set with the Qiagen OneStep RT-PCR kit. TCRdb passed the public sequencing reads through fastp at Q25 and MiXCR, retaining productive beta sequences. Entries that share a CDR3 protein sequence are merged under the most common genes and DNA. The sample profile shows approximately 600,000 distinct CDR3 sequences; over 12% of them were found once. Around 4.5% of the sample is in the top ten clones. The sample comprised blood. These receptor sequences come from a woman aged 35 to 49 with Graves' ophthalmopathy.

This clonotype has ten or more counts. The CDR3: CASSLSDRERYTF. For the CDR3, the DNA is TGTGCCAGCAGTTTATCTGACAGGGAGCGCTACACCTTC. The chain uses TRBV28 and TRBJ1-2; 7 nucleotides agree with TRBD1. Germline V gene data show CDR1 as MDHEN and CDR2 as SYDVKM. CDR3 length: 13 amino acids. Trimming removed 1 base from V and 9 bases from J; junction bases left unmatched: 5.

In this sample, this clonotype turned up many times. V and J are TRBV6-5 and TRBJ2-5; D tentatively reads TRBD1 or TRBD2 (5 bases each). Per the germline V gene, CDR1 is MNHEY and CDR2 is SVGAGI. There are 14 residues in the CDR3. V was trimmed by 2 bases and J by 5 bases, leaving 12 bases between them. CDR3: CASSYRGPWETQYF. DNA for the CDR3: TGTGCCAGCAGTTACAGGGGACCGTGGGAGACCCAGTACTTC.

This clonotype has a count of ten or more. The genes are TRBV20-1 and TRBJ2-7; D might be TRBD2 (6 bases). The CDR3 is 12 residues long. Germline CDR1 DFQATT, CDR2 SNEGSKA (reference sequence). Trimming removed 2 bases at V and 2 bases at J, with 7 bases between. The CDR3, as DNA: TGCAGTGCTAGAATAGCGGCCTACGAGCAGTACTTC. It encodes CSARIAAYEQYF.

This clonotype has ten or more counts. CDR3 nucleotide sequence: TGTGCCAGCAGTTCATACAGGGGCGGGACTGAAGCTTTCTTT. Translated, it gives CASSSYRGGTEAFF. This rearrangement joins TRBV12-3 or TRBV12-4 to TRBJ1-1, with 7 positions matching TRBD1. The CDR3 is made up of 14 amino acids. Unmatched junction bases numbered 7, after V lost 4 bases and J lost 5 bases.

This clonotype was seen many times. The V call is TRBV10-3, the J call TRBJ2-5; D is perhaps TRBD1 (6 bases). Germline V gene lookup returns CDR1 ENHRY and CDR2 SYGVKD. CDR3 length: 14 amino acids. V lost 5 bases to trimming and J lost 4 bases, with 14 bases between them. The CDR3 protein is CAISPGTNRETQYF. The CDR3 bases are TGTGCCATCAGTCCCGGGACAAACAGAGAGACCCAGTACTTC.

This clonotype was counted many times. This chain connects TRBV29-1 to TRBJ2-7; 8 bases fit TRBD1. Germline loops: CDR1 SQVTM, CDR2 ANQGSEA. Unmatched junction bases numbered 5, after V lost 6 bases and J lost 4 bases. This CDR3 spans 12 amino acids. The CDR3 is CSVPGQGYEQYF. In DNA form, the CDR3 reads TGCAGCGTCCCTGGACAGGGTTACGAGCAGTACTTC.

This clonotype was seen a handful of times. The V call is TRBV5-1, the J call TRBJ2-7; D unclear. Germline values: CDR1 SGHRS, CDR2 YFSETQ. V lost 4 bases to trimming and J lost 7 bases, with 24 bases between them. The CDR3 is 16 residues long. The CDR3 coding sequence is TGCGCCAGCAGCCCACCGGCGGTATCCCTGGAGAGAGAGCAGTACTTC. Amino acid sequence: CASSPPAVSLEREQYF.

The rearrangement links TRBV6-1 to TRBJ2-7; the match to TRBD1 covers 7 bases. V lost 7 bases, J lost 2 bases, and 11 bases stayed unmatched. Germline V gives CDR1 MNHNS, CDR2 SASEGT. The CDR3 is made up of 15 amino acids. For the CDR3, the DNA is TGTGCCAGCATAAGGACCACAGGGGTGCCCTACGAGCAGTACTTC. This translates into CASIRTTGVPYEQYF.

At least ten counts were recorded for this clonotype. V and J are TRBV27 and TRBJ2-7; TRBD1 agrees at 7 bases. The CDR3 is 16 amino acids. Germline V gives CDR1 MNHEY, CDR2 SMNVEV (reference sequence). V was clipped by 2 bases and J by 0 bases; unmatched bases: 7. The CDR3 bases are TGTGCCAGCAGTTTAATTTCGGGGACAGACTCCTACGAGCAGTACTTC. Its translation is CASSLISGTDSYEQYF.

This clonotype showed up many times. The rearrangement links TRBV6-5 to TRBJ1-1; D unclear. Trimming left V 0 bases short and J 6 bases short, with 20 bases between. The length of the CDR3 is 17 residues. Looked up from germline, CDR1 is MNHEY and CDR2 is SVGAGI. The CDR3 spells CASSYSGVSPGAPEAFF. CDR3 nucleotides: TGTGCCAGCAGTTACTCTGGCGTCAGTCCGGGAGCCCCTGAAGCTTTCTTT.

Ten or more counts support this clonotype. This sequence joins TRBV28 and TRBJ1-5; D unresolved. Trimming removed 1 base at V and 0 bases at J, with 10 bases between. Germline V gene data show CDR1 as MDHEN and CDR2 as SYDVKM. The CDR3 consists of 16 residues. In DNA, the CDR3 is TGTGCCAGCAGTTTATTTCCAGACTATAGCAATCAGCCCCAGCATTTT. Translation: CASSLFPDYSNQPQHF.

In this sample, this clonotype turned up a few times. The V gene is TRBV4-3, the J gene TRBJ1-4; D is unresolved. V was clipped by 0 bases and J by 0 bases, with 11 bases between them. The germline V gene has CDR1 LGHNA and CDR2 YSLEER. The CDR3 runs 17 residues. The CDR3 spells CASSQDAGEATNEKLFF. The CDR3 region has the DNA TGCGCCAGCAGCCAAGATGCGGGCGAGGCAACTAATGAAAAACTGTTTTTT.

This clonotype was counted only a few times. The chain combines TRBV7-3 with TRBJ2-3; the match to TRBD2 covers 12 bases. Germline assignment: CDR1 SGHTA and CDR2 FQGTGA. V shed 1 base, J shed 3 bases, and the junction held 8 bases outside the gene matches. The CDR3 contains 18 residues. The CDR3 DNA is TGTGCCAGCAGCTTAAGCCTAGCGGGAGGGTTCTCAACAGATACGCAGTATTTT. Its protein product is CASSLSLAGGFSTDTQYF.

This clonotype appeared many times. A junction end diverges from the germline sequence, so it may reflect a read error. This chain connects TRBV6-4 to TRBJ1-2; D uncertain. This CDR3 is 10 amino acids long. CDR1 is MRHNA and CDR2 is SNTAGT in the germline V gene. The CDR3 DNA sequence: TGTGCCAGCAGTGACTCGATTAGGGTCTTC. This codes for CASSDSIRVF.

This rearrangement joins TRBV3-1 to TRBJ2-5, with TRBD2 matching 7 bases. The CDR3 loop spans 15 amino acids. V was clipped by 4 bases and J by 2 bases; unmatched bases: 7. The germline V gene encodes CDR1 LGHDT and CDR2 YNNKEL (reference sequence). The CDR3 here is CASSRRSGGQETQYF. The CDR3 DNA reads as TGTGCCAGCAGCCGTCGCTCCGGGGGGCAAGAGACCCAGTACTTC.

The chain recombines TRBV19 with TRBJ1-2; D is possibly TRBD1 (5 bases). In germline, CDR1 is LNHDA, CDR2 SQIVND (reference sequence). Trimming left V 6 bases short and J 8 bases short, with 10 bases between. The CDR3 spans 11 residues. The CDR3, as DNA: TGTGCCAGTAGCACCAGGGAAGGCTACACCTTC. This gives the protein CASSTREGYTF.

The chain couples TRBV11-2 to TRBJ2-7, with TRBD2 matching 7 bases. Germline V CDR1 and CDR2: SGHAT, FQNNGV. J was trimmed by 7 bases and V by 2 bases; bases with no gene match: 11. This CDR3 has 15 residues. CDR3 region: CASSLRLALTSEQYF. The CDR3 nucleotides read TGTGCCAGCAGCTTACGACTAGCTCTCACGAGTGAGCAGTACTTC.

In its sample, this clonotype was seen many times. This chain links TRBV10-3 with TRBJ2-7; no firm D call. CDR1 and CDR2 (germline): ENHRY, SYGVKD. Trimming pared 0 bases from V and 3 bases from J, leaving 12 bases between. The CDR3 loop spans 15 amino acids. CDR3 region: CAISESTRIYYEQYF. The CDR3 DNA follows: TGTGCCATCAGTGAGTCGACACGGATCTACTACGAGCAGTACTTC.

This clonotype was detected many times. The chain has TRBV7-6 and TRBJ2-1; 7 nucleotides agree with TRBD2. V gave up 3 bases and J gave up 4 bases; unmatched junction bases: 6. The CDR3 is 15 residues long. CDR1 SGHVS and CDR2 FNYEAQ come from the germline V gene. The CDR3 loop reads CASSFGLAVYNEQFF. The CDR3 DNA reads TGTGCCAGCAGCTTCGGTCTAGCGGTGTACAATGAGCAGTTCTTC.

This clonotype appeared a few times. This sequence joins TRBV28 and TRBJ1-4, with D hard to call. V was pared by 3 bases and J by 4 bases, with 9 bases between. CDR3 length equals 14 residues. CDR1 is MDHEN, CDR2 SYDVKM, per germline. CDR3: CASSFRQNNEKLFF. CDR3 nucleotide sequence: TGTGCCAGCAGTTTCCGGCAGAATAATGAAAAACTGTTTTTT. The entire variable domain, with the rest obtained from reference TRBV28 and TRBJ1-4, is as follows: DVKVTQSSRYLVKRTGEKVFLECVQDMDHENMFWYRQDPGLGLRLIYFSYDVKMKEKGDIPEGYSVSREKKERFSLILESASTNQTSMYLCASSFRQNNEKLFFGSGTQLSVL.

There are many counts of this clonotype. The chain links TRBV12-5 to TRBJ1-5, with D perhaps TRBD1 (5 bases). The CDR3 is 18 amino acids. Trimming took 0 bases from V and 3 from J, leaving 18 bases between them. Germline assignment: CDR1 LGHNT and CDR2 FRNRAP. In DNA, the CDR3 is TGTGCTAGTGGTTTGGTAGGCTTCGGGGACCAGACCAATCAGCCCCAGCATTTT. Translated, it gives CASGLVGFGDQTNQPQHF.

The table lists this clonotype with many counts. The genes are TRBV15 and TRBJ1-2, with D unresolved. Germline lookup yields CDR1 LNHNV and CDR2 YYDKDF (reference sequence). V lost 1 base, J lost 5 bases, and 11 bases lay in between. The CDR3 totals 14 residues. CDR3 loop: CATSRGQEPYGYTF. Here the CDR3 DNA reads TGTGCCACCAGCAGAGGTCAGGAGCCATATGGCTACACCTTC.

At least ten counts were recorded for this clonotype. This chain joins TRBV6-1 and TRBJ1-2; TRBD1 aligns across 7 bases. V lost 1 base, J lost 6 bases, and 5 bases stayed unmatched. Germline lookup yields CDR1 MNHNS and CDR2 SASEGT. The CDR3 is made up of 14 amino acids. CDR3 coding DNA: TGTGCCAGCAGTGAAGGACAGGGATCGGATGGCTACACCTTC. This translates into CASSEGQGSDGYTF.

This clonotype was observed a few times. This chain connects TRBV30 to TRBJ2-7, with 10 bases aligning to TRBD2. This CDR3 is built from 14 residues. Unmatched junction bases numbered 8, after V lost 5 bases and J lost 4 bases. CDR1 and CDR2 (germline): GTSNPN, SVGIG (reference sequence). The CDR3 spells CAWSWTSGPYEQYF. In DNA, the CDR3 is TGTGCCTGGTCATGGACTAGCGGACCGTACGAGCAGTACTTC.

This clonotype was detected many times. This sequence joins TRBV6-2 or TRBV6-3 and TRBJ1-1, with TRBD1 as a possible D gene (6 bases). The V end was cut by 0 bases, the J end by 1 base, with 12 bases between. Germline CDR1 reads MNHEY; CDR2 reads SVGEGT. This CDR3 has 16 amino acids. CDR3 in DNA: TGTGCCAGCAGTTACTCGATTGTGGACAGGAACACTGAAGCTTTCTTT. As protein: CASSYSIVDRNTEAFF.